These T cell receptor beta chains were read from a single sample in a study of T cell changes during pregnancy in multiple sclerosis. Here immunoSEQ multiplex PCR was the method, and the copy in TCRdb shows in-frame clones only, minus some. The sample yields approximately 58,000 clones, 80% to 95% seen once. Sequencing used peripheral blood, obtained in the second trimester of pregnancy. These receptors originate from a female donor with multiple sclerosis, enrolled in a pregnancy study. CDR3s include the opening cysteine and the closing phenylalanine or tryptophan. Fields, in order: V gene, clone size, CDR3 length, CDR3 protein. Only part of the rows carry a size: once, few, many, or a class if the clone is expanded.

v_gene: TRBV27
abundance: .
len: 13
CDR3aa: CASKIAGSREQYF

v_gene: TRBV27
abundance: .
len: 17
CDR3aa: CASSSLGTRRGNTEAFF

v_gene: TRBV7-8
abundance: .
len: 19
CDR3aa: CASSYLSDLRGVSTGELFF

v_gene: TRBV5-6
abundance: few
len: 13
CDR3aa: CASSTRGQDIQYF

v_gene: TRBV27
abundance: .
len: 18
CDR3aa: CASSLFGTSVSGANVLTF

v_gene: TRBV6-5
abundance: .
len: 13
CDR3aa: CASSGLITGTQYF

v_gene: TRBV19
abundance: .
len: 15
CDR3aa: CASSTGDSNFYGYTF

v_gene: TRBV5-4
abundance: .
len: 13
CDR3aa: CASSLVAGGHKYF

v_gene: TRBV4-1
abundance: .
len: 18
CDR3aa: CASSHLSTGLEVTDTQYF

v_gene: TRBV5-1
abundance: .
len: 16
CDR3aa: CATGRGRASSTDTQYF

v_gene: TRBV6-4
abundance: .
len: 14
CDR3aa: CASSDPGAGKEAFF

v_gene: TRBV29-1
abundance: .
len: 17
CDR3aa: CSVAGTGGAGGTDTQYF

v_gene: TRBV20-1
abundance: few
len: 11
CDR3aa: CRPTQNTEAFF

v_gene: TRBV6-1
abundance: .
len: 13
CDR3aa: CASSEIPQAEQYF

v_gene: TRBV5-4
abundance: .
len: 17
CDR3aa: CASSLPLAGAGTDTQYF

v_gene: TRBV18
abundance: .
len: 13
CDR3aa: CASSHRVIYEQYF

v_gene: TRBV19
abundance: once
len: 18
CDR3aa: CASSPGSGDPRRGTEAFF

v_gene: TRBV2
abundance: .
len: 15
CDR3aa: CASNGLAGGDNEQFF

v_gene: TRBV11-1
abundance: few
len: 14
CDR3aa: CASSLQGGNTEAFF

v_gene: TRBV5-4
abundance: .
len: 16
CDR3aa: CASSQGLAGVWVEQFF

v_gene: TRBV7-2
abundance: .
len: 16
CDR3aa: CASSLFRLAGQETQYF

v_gene: TRBV11-1
abundance: .
len: 16
CDR3aa: CASSLPSTRGAYEQYF

v_gene: TRBV7-9
abundance: .
len: 14
CDR3aa: CASSLSHRGIGYTF

v_gene: TRBV28
abundance: once
len: 14
CDR3aa: CASRIFSDSYEQYF

v_gene: TRBV7-9
abundance: .
len: 14
CDR3aa: CASSPSGGRTEAFF

v_gene: TRBV29-1
abundance: .
len: 12
CDR3aa: CSATGDGETQYF